These 21 T cell receptor beta chains were sequenced from one sample in a study of T-cell reconstitution after alpha-beta-depleted transplantation in children. A library of TCRbeta sequences, prepared with unique molecular identifiers, was generated. TCRdb reprocessed the PCR reads with MiXCR, giving one entry per CDR3 protein. The table records around 700,000 distinct CDR3 sequences, 13% of them present only once. Specimen: PBMCs, collected before TCRalphabeta/CD19-depleted stem cell transplant. All receptors come from a girl under 10 years old with congenital amegakaryocytic thrombocytopenia, due to receive a stem cell transplant.

There are a few counts of this clonotype. The rearrangement uses TRBV5-1 and TRBJ2-5; D unresolved. Germline assignment: CDR1 SGHRS and CDR2 YFSETQ. The CDR3 consists of 13 residues. Trimming took off 2 bases at V and 3 bases at J, with 8 bases between the two ends. CDR3 region: CASSFASEETQYF. The CDR3 coding sequence is TGCGCCAGCAGCTTCGCATCTGAAGAGACCCAGTACTTC.

This clonotype was observed many times. The rearrangement links TRBV20-1 to TRBJ2-5, with 11 bases that match TRBD2. The junction had 11 bases not matched to a gene; V was cut back by 0 bases and J by 5 bases. The CDR3 loop spans 17 amino acids. Germline V CDR1 and CDR2: DFQATT, SNEGSKA (reference sequence). In DNA, the CDR3 is TGCAGTGCTAGAGATGTCACTAGCGGGAGCTCGGTGGAGACCCAGTACTTC. Amino acid sequence: CSARDVTSGSSVETQYF.

This clonotype was observed at least ten times. In DNA form, the CDR3 reads TGCAGTGCTAGAGTCGGTACCCAGTTTGTAGTAGAGCAGTTCTTC. Amino acid sequence: CSARVGTQFVVEQFF. The chain combines TRBV20-1 with TRBJ2-1, with D hard to call. From germline, CDR1 is DFQATT and CDR2 SNEGSKA (reference sequence). V gave up 1 base and J gave up 10 bases, with 20 bases separating them. There are 15 residues in the CDR3.

This clonotype was detected many times. The chain combines TRBV20-1 with TRBJ2-5; tentative D call: TRBD1 (5 bases). There are 14 residues in the CDR3. Per the germline V gene, CDR1 is DFQATT and CDR2 is SNEGSKA (reference sequence). V lost 0 bases, J lost 0 bases, and 8 bases lay in between. The CDR3 spells CSARDVGHQETQYF. The CDR3 region has the DNA TGCAGTGCTAGAGATGTGGGGCACCAAGAGACCCAGTACTTC.

Many counts were recorded for this clonotype. This chain joins TRBV7-8 and TRBJ2-2; D not certain. The V gene's germline CDR1 is SGHVS and CDR2 FQNEAQ. V was cut by 4 bases and J by 3 bases, with 18 bases left in between. This CDR3 region has 17 residues. The CDR3 DNA is TGTGCCAGCAGCTACCAGGCAGCCATGTTTGACACCGGGGAGCTGTTTTTT. It specifies CASSYQAAMFDTGELFF.

In this sample, this clonotype turned up many times. The chain uses TRBV7-2 and TRBJ1-3; D remains unclear. Trimming stripped 2 bases from V and 0 bases from J, with 8 bases between. The CDR3 covers 15 residues. Germline V gives CDR1 SGHTA, CDR2 FQGNSA. For the CDR3, the DNA is TGTGCCAGCAGCTTAAATTTGGGCTCTGGAAACACCATATATTTT. Residues: CASSLNLGSGNTIYF. Drawing the rest from reference TRBV7-2 and TRBJ1-3, the complete variable domain is GAGVSQSPSNKVTEKGKDVELRCDPISGHTALYWYRQSLGQGLEFLIYFQGNSAPDKSGLPSDRFSAERTGGSVSTLTIQRTQQEDSAVYLCASSLNLGSGNTIYFGEGSWLTVV.

This chain connects TRBV7-9 to TRBJ2-5, with 10 bases lining up with TRBD2. The CDR3 is 16 residues long. With V trimmed by 6 bases and J by 4 bases, 11 bases remained unmatched. The germline V gene has CDR1 SEHNR and CDR2 FQNEAQ (reference sequence). CDR3 loop: CASRPTLAGETETQYF. Here the CDR3 DNA reads TGTGCCAGCAGGCCCACGCTAGCGGGAGAGACAGAGACCCAGTACTTC.

This clonotype was seen a handful of times. The J gene is TRBJ2-7, the V gene TRBV18; 9 nucleotides agree with TRBD1. Looked up from germline, CDR1 is KGHSH and CDR2 is LQKENI. The CDR3 extends over 16 amino acids. After removal of 2 bases from V and 3 bases from J, the junction contained 8 bases not matched to a gene. The CDR3 sequence: CASSPCPGQGYYEQYF. The CDR3 region has the DNA TGTGCCAGCTCACCATGTCCGGGACAGGGTTACTACGAGCAGTACTTC.

The rearrangement links TRBV5-4 to TRBJ2-3; D might be TRBD1 or TRBD2, each matching 6 bases. The V gene lost 1 base and the J gene lost 4 bases, with 13 bases spanning the gap. Germline-derived CDR1 and CDR2 are SGHNT and YYREEE (reference sequence). CDR3 length: 15 amino acids. The CDR3, as DNA: TGTGCCAGCAGCTTGACCGGGGGCGGGGCAGATACGCAGTATTTT. Translated: CASSLTGGGADTQYF.

The chain recombines TRBV25-1 with TRBJ2-7, with TRBD2 matching over 7 bases. Germline lookup yields CDR1 MGHDK and CDR2 SYGVNS. There are 15 residues in the CDR3. The V segment lost 9 bases and the J segment 4 bases; nucleotides outside the gene matches: 15. CDR3: CASWKGGSLRYEQYF. CDR3 DNA: TGTGCCAGTTGGAAGGGAGGGAGTCTTCGTTACGAGCAGTACTTC.

This chain uses TRBV11-2 with TRBJ1-1, with D unclear. Germline CDR1 SGHAT, CDR2 FQNNGV. Deletions cut 1 base from V and 1 base from J, with 7 bases between. This CDR3 is built from 14 residues. Here the CDR3 reads CASSLAAQNTEAFF. The CDR3, as DNA: TGTGCCAGCAGCTTAGCGGCACAGAACACTGAAGCTTTCTTT. Drawing the rest from reference TRBV11-2 and TRBJ1-1, the complete variable domain is EAGVAQSPRYKIIEKRQSVAFWCNPISGHATLYWYQQILGQGPKLLIQFQNNGVVDDSQLPKDRFSAERLKGVDSTLKIQPAKLEDSAVYLCASSLAAQNTEAFFGQGTRLTVV.

This clonotype was detected many times. The genes are TRBV12-3 or TRBV12-4 and TRBJ2-7, with D perhaps matching TRBD1 (6 bases). Deletions cut 3 bases from V and 7 bases from J, with 19 bases between. The CDR3 has 15 residues. CDR3 nucleotides: TGTGCCAGCAGTTTCCAGACAGGACCAACACATGAGCAGTACTTC. Translated: CASSFQTGPTHEQYF.

This clonotype was counted at least ten times. The chain carries TRBV7-9 and TRBJ1-1; the match to TRBD1 covers 10 bases. Germline assignment: CDR1 SEHNR and CDR2 FQNEAQ (reference sequence). The CDR3 has 17 residues. Trimming at V came to 5 bases and at J to 4 bases, leaving 13 bases not matched to a gene. CDR3 DNA sequence: TGTGCCAGCAGCGCACTTGGACAGGGGGATCTGGGCACTGAAGCTTTCTTT. It is translated as CASSALGQGDLGTEAFF.

There are a few counts of this clonotype. The genes are TRBV4-2 and TRBJ2-7, with D perhaps given as TRBD1 or TRBD2 (5 bases each). Trimming took off 2 bases at V and 0 bases at J, with 14 bases between the two ends. The CDR3 totals 16 residues. CDR1 and CDR2 from the germline V gene are LGHNA and YNFKEQ. This chain's CDR3 is CASSQWAGTSSYEQYF. CDR3 in DNA: TGTGCCAGCAGCCAATGGGCCGGGACGAGCTCCTACGAGCAGTACTTC.

This clonotype was recorded only once. The J gene is TRBJ2-2, the V gene TRBV11-1; 7 bases line up with TRBD2. J gave up 3 bases and V 5 bases, and 6 bases lay outside the gene matches. The V gene's germline CDR1 is SGHAT and CDR2 FQDESV (reference sequence). The CDR3 runs to 15 residues. CDR3 region: CASSPRERHTGELFF. Written as DNA, the CDR3 is TGTGCCAGCAGCCCGCGGGAGCGACACACCGGGGAGCTGTTTTTT.

This clonotype was picked up many times. The V call is TRBV12-3 or TRBV12-4, the J call TRBJ1-5; D is unresolved. V lost 3 bases to trimming and J lost 8 bases, with 8 bases between them. This CDR3 region has 12 residues. Written as DNA, the CDR3 is TGTGCCAGCAGTTTGGTAGGAGAGCCCCAGCATTTT. Amino acid sequence: CASSLVGEPQHF.

The chain uses TRBV7-9 and TRBJ2-1; 8 positions match TRBD2. The CDR3 has 15 amino acids. CDR1 and CDR2 from the germline V gene are SEHNR and FQNEAQ (reference sequence). V shed 4 bases, J shed 3 bases, and the junction held 5 bases outside the gene matches. The CDR3 loop is CASSSSGQFYNEQFF. The CDR3 DNA is TGTGCCAGCAGCTCTAGCGGGCAGTTCTACAATGAGCAGTTCTTC.

There are many counts of this clonotype. The CDR3 here is CSVDIQNTGELFF. CDR3 coding DNA: TGCAGCGTTGATATCCAGAACACCGGGGAGCTGTTTTTT. The rearrangement links TRBV29-1 to TRBJ2-2; D is undetermined. The V gene's germline CDR1 is SQVTM and CDR2 ANQGSEA. V shed 3 bases and J shed 1 base, with 6 bases lying between them. CDR3 length equals 13 residues.

This clonotype has only a few counts. V and J are TRBV27 and TRBJ2-5; TRBD1 or TRBD2 may be the D gene (6 bases each). Germline CDR1 reads MNHEY; CDR2 reads SMNVEV (reference sequence). Trimming left V 6 bases short and J 4 bases short, with 18 bases between. The CDR3 contains 15 residues. The CDR3: CASRSVGGLPETQYF. CDR3 DNA: TGTGCCAGCAGAAGTGTCGGGGGCCTCCCAGAGACCCAGTACTTC.

Remarks on this clonotype: A much larger clone differs from this one at a single base, so this may be a read error. CDR3 sequence (DNA): TGCAGTGCAACCATGACAGGGACCTACGAGCAGTACTTC. Translated: CSATMTGTYEQYF. The chain joins TRBV20-1 to TRBJ2-7; 7 nucleotides agree with TRBD1. The junction had 7 bases not matched to a gene; V was cut back by 6 bases and J by 2 bases. Germline assignment: CDR1 DFQATT and CDR2 SNEGSKA (reference sequence). The CDR3 sequence is 13 residues long.

This clonotype has at least ten counts. The rearrangement uses TRBV7-2 and TRBJ2-1; TRBD2 matches at 9 bases. CDR1 is SGHTA, CDR2 FQGNSA, per germline. This CDR3 is 15 amino acids long. Unmatched junction bases numbered 3, after V lost 2 bases and J lost 4 bases. The CDR3 protein is CASSLQTSGYNEQFF. The CDR3 DNA is TGTGCCAGCAGCTTACAGACTAGCGGTTACAATGAGCAGTTCTTC.